This T cell receptor (beta chain) was sequenced in a study of T cell changes during pregnancy in multiple sclerosis. Trimming took 1 base from V and 3 from J, leaving 12 bases between them. CDR3 length: 16 amino acids. The V gene's germline CDR1 is SGHTA and CDR2 FQGNSA. Data came from immunoSEQ multiplex PCR; TCRdb stores just in-frame clones and leaves some out. The table records tens of thousands of clones, about 91% of them present only once. The sequence was collected from a female donor in good health, enrolled as a control in a pregnancy study. The source was peripheral blood, collected in the first trimester of pregnancy. The rearrangement joins TRBV7-2 to TRBJ2-2; D perhaps matches TRBD2 (5 bases). The CDR3 coding sequence is TGTGCCAGCAGCTTAGTTGTCGGGATGGACACCGGGGAGCTGTTTTTT. Translation: CASSLVVGMDTGELFF.